These T cell receptor beta chains were read from a single sample in a study of shared clonotypes between healthy human individuals. Method: immunoSEQ multiplex PCR; TCRdb's copy keeps in-frame clones and lacks some. The sample has about 600,000 clones, about 96% seen once; the top ten hold approximately 0.057%. Sequenced input: naive CD4+ T cells sorted from blood. Receptor source: a woman aged 25 to 45 in good health. CDR3s include the opening cysteine and the closing phenylalanine or tryptophan. A D gene is named only where the DNA matches it firmly. Clone size appears in some rows only: once, few, many, or a class for an expanded clone.

NA	NA	TRBV7-9	TRBJ1-4	TGTGCCAGCAGCTTTACAGGGTGGGAGAAAAAACTGTTTTTT	CASSFTGWEKKLFF
NA	NA	TRBV19	TRBJ2-1	TGTGCCAGTAGTATATCCGTAGTTAGATACAATGAGCAGTTCTTC	CASSISVVRYNEQFF
TRBD1	NA	TRBV18	TRBJ1-4	TGTGCCAGCTCATCCACCGTACAGGGGGTGGCAACTAATGAAAAACTGTTTTTT	CASSSTVQGVATNEKLFF
TRBD1	NA	TRBV29-1	TRBJ1-1	TGCAGCGTTAAGGACAGGGACACTGAAGCTTTCTTT	CSVKDRDTEAFF
NA	once	TRBV19	TRBJ2-6	TGTGCCACACAAAGGGGCAGCATCTCTGGGGCCAACGTCCTGACTTTC	CATQRGSISGANVLTF
NA	NA	TRBV14	TRBJ1-4	TGTGCCAGCAAAAGGGATGGGAATGAAAAACTGTTTTTT	CASKRDGNEKLFF
NA	NA	TRBV12-5	TRBJ2-7	TGTGCTAGTGGTTTGGTACTCTCAGGGGTCATGAGCGAGCAGTACTTC	CASGLVLSGVMSEQYF
TRBD2	NA	TRBV7-8	TRBJ2-3	TGTGCCAGCAGCTTTCGGGCGAACCTAGCGGGAGCCGTAGATACGCAGTATTTT	CASSFRANLAGAVDTQYF
NA	NA	TRBV28	TRBJ2-4	TGTGCCAGCAGTAACGGACTAGCCAAAAACATTCAGTACTTC	CASSNGLAKNIQYF
TRBD2	NA	TRBV4-2	TRBJ2-3	TGTGCCAGCAGCCATCGCTTTGCTCCGGGACTACCAGATACGCAGTATTTT	CASSHRFAPGLPDTQYF
NA	NA	TRBV30	TRBJ2-2	TGTGCCTGGAGTCGCCCGAACACCGGGGAGCTGTTTTTT	CAWSRPNTGELFF
NA	NA	TRBV9	TRBJ1-2	TGTGCCAGCAGCGCCCTCGACAGTGGAGCTACCCGTCTCTATGGCTACACCTTC	CASSALDSGATRLYGYTF
NA	NA	TRBV5-1	TRBJ2-7	TGCGCCAGCAGCTTGTCCCCTGGAACAGGGACCCACGAGCAGTACTTC	CASSLSPGTGTHEQYF
TRBD2	NA	TRBV5-1	TRBJ2-2	TGCGCCAGCAGCTTGATTCCTAGCGGCACCGGGGAGCTGTTTTTT	CASSLIPSGTGELFF
NA	NA	TRBV27	TRBJ1-5	TGTGCCAGCAGCGGGGTGGTTGGGCAGCCCCAGCATTTT	CASSGVVGQPQHF
NA	NA	TRBV27	TRBJ2-1	TGTGCCAGCCAGCCTCCCCCTAGGGGTAAGGCCTACAATGAGCAGTTCTTC	CASQPPPRGKAYNEQFF
NA	NA	TRBV5-1	TRBJ2-5	TGCGCCAGCAGCCCGACGACATATCAAGAGACCCAGTACTTC	CASSPTTYQETQYF
NA	NA	TRBV18	TRBJ2-2	TGTGCCAGCACACTTCCCACCAGCGAAGCCCTCACCGGGGAGCTGTTTTTT	CASTLPTSEALTGELFF
TRBD1	NA	TRBV18	TRBJ2-5	TGTGCCAGCTCACTCGGACAGGGGAAGGAAGAGACCCAGTACTTC	CASSLGQGKEETQYF
NA	NA	TRBV29-1	TRBJ2-1	TGCAGCGCCAACCAGGGCTACTCCTACAATGAGCAGTTCTTC	CSANQGYSYNEQFF
TRBD1	NA	TRBV7-3	TRBJ2-7	TGTGCCAGCAGCTTAACTCCCGGGACAGGGGGTTCGCTGCAGTACTTC	CASSLTPGTGGSLQYF
NA	NA	TRBV5-1	TRBJ1-1	TGCGCCAGCAGCTTGGCGGGGCGACCGTTGAACACTGAAGCTTTCTTT	CASSLAGRPLNTEAFF
NA	once	TRBV19	TRBJ2-3	TGTGCCAGTAGTATTATGTCCCAGAGCACAGATACGCAGTATTTT	CASSIMSQSTDTQYF
TRBD1	NA	TRBV28	TRBJ2-7	TGTGCCAGCAGACCCGGGACAGGGGGCGTCGAGCAGTACTTC	CASRPGTGGVEQYF
TRBD1	NA	TRBV7-6	TRBJ2-1	TGTGCCAGCTCAGGACAGGGGTACGGTGAGCAGTTCTTC	CASSGQGYGEQFF
NA	NA	TRBV28	TRBJ2-7	TGTGCCAGCAGCCAATCACAGGGAGCCTACGAGCAGTACTTC	CASSQSQGAYEQYF
TRBD2	NA	TRBV11-1	TRBJ2-1	TGTGCCAGCAGCTCGGGACTAGCGGGACCCAATGAGCAGTTCTTC	CASSSGLAGPNEQFF
NA	NA	TRBV19	TRBJ2-5	TGTGCCAGTAGTACTGGACGGACCGGAGCGACCCAGTACTTC	CASSTGRTGATQYF
TRBD2	NA	TRBV19	TRBJ2-7	TGTGCCAGTAGTCCGGGACTAGCGGGAGTGTACGAGCAGTACTTC	CASSPGLAGVYEQYF
NA	NA	TRBV28	TRBJ2-5	TGTGCCAGCAGTCCTGGAGCAGAGACCCAGTACTTC	CASSPGAETQYF
NA	NA	TRBV27	TRBJ1-2	TGTGCCAGCAAATCGGAAAATAACTATGGCTACACCTTC	CASKSENNYGYTF
NA	NA	TRBV18	TRBJ2-5	TGTGCCAGCTCACGGGCAGTCCAAGAGACCCAGTACTTC	CASSRAVQETQYF
TRBD1	NA	TRBV28	TRBJ2-7	TGTGCCAGCAGTTTGGCGGCTGACAGGGGGAACGAGCAGTACTTC	CASSLAADRGNEQYF
NA	NA	TRBV9	TRBJ1-1	TGTGCCAGCACCGAGGGGCCGGCGAACACTGAAGCTTTCTTT	CASTEGPANTEAFF